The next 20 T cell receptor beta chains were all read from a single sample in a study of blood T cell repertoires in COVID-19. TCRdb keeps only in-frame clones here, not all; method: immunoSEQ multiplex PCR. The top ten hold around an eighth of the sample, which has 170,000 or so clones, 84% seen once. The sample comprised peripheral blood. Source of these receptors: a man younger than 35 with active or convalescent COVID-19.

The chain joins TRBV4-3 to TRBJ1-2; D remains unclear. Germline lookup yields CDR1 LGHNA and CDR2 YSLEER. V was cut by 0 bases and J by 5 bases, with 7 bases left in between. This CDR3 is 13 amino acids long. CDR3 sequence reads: CASSQDSQYGYTF. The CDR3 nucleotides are TGCGCCAGCAGCCAAGATTCCCAATATGGCTACACCTTC.

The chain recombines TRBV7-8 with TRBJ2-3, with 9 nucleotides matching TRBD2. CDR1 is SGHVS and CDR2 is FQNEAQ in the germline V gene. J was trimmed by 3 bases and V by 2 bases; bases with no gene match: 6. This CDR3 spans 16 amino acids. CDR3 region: CASSLLAGGPTDTQYF. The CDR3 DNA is TGTGCCAGCAGCTTACTGGCGGGAGGGCCGACAGATACGCAGTATTTT.

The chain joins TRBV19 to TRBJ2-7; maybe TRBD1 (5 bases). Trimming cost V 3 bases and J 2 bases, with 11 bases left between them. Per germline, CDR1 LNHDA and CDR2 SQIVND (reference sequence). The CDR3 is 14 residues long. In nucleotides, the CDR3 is TGTGCCAGTAGTATGACCCAGGGTCCCTACGAGCAGTACTTC. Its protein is CASSMTQGPYEQYF.

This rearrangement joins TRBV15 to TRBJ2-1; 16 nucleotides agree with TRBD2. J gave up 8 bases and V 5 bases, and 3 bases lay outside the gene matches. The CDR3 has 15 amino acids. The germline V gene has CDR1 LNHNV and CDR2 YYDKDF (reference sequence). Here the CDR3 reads CATSAGTSGRDEQFF. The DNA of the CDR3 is TGTGCCACCAGCGCTGGGACTAGCGGGAGGGATGAGCAGTTCTTC.

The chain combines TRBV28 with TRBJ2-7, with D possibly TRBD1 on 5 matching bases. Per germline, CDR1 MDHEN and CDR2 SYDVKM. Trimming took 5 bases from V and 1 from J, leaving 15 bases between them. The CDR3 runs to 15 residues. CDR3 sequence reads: CASSGVWGSSYEQYF. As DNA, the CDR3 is TGTGCCAGCAGTGGGGTTTGGGGCAGTTCCTACGAGCAGTACTTC.

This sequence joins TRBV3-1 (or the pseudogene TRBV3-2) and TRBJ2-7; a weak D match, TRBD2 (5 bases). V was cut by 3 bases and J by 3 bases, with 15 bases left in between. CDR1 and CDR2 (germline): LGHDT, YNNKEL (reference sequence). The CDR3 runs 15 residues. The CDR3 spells CASSHKGVKDYEQYF. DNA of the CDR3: TGTGCCAGCAGCCATAAGGGAGTGAAGGACTACGAGCAGTACTTC.

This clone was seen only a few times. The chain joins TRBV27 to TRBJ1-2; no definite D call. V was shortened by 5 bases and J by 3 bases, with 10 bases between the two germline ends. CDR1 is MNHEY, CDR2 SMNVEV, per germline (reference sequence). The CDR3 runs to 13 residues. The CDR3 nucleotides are TGTGCCAGCAGTCCTAATCCCCACTATGGCTACACCTTC. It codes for CASSPNPHYGYTF.

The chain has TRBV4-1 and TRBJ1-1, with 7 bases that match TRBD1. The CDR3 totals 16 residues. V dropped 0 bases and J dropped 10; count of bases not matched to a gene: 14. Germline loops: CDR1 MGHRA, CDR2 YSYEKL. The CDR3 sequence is CASSQDRGRMGRAAFF. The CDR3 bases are TGCGCCAGCAGCCAAGATAGGGGGCGGATGGGCAGGGCAGCTTTCTTT.

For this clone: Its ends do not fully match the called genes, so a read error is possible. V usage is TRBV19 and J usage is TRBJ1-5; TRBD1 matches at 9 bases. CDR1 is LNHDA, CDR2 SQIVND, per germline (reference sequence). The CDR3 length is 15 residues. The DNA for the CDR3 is TGTGCCAGTAATATAGGGACAGGGCCTTATCAGCCCCAGCATTTT. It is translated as CASNIGTGPYQPQHF.

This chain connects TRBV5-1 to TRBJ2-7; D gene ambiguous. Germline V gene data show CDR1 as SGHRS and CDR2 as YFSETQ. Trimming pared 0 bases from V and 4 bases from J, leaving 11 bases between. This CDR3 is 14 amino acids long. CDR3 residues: CASSLEISPYEQYF. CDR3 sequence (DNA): TGCGCCAGCAGCTTGGAGATTAGTCCGTACGAGCAGTACTTC.

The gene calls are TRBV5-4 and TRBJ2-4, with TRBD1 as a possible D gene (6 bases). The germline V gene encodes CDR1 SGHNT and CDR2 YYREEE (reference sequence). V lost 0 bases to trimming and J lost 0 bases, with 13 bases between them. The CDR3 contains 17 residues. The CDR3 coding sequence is TGTGCCAGCAGCTTGGCTGGACAGCCCTTAGCCAAAAACATTCAGTACTTC. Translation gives CASSLAGQPLAKNIQYF.

CDR3: CASSVERAGGGELFF. CDR3 coding DNA: TGCGCCAGCAGCGTGGAACGGGCAGGGGGCGGGGAGCTGTTTTTT. The chain recombines TRBV5-1 with TRBJ2-2; 7 nucleotides line up with TRBD1. CDR1 SGHRS and CDR2 YFSETQ come from the germline V gene. After removal of 4 bases from V and 7 bases from J, the junction contained 10 bases not matched to a gene. This CDR3 contains 15 residues.

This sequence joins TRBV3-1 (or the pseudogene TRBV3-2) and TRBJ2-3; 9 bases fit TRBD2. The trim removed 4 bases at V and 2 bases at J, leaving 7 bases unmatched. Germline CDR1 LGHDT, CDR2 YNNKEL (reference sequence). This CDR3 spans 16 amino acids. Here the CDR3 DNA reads TGTGCCAGCAGCCCCCAGCGGGGGGCTACCACAGATACGCAGTATTTT. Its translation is CASSPQRGATTDTQYF.

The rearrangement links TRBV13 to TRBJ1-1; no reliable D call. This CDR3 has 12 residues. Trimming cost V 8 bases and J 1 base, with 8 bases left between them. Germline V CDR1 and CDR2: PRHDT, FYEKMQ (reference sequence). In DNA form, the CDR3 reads TGTGCCAGCCGGAGGGAGAACACTGAAGCTTTCTTT. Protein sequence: CASRRENTEAFF. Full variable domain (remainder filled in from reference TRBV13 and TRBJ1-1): AAGVIQSPRHLIKEKRETATLKCYPIPRHDTVYWYQQGPGQDPQFLISFYEKMQSDKGSIPDRFSAQQFSDYHSELNMSSLELGDSALYFCASRRENTEAFFGQGTRLTVV.

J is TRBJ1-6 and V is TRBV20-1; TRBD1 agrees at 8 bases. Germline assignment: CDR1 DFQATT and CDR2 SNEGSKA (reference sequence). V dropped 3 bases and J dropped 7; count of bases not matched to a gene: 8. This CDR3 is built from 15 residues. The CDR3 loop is CSASADRGGNSPLHF. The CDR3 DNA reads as TGCAGTGCTAGTGCTGACAGGGGCGGGAATTCACCCCTCCACTTT.

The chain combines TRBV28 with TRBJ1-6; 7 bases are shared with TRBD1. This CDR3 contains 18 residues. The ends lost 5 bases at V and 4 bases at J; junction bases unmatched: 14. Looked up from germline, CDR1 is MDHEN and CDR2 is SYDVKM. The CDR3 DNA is TGTGCCAGCAGTGGACAGGCAGGGGTATTTGAATATAATTCACCCCTCCACTTT. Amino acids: CASSGQAGVFEYNSPLHF.

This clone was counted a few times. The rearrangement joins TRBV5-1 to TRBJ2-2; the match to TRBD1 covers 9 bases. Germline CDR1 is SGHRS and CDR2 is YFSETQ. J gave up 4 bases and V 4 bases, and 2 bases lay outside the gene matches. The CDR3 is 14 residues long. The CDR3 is CASSATGGTGELFF. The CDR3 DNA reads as TGCGCCAGCAGCGCGACAGGGGGCACCGGGGAGCTGTTTTTT. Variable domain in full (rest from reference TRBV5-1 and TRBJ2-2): KAGVTQTPRYLIKTRGQQVTLSCSPISGHRSVSWYQQTPGQGLQFLFEYFSETQRNKGNFPGRFSGRQFSNSRSEMNVSTLELGDSALYLCASSATGGTGELFFGEGSRLTVL.

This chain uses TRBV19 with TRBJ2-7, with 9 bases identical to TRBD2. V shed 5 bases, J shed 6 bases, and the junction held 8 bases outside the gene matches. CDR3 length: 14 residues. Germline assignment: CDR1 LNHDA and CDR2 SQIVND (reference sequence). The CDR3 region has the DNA TGTGCCAGTAGTCTACGTAGCGGGAGTGGCGAGCAGTACTTC. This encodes CASSLRSGSGEQYF.

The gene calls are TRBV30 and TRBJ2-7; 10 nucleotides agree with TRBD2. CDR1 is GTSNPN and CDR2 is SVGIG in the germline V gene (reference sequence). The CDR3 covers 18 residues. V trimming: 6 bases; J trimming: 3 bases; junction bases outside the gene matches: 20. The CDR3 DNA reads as TGTGCCTGCGCAGGGGAAGGGCTAGCGGGAGAGAACTTCTACGAGCAGTACTTC. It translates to CACAGEGLAGENFYEQYF.

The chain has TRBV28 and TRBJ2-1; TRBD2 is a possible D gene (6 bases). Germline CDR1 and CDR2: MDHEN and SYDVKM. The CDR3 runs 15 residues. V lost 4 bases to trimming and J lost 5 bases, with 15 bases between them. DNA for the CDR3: TGTGCCAGCAGTTCGACGGGAGTACCGGACAATGAGCAGTTCTTC. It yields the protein CASSSTGVPDNEQFF.